This TCR beta chain is drawn from a study of T cell responses to AZD1222 COVID-19 vaccine. Across the study: Second-dose intervals of approximately 4 or approximately 12 weeks were pooled. Study-level findings and limits: The peak T cell response came first, and repertoires were sampled only after it.

Comments on this clone: Its matching antigen is unknown.

Germline V gene data show CDR1 as SGHNT and CDR2 as YYREEE (reference sequence). CDR3 size: 16 residues. Trimming removed 2 bases from V and 7 bases from J; junction bases left unmatched: 13. Some clones are missing from TCRdb's copy, which holds only in-frame ones; the method was immunoSEQ multiplex PCR. This sample carries 200,000 or so clones, around 92% of them seen once, and the ten largest clones take 7.5% to 9.5%. This clonotype was obtained from an adult in good health. Source: peripheral blood, taken on day 0 of AZD1222 vaccination. This chain joins TRBV5-4 and TRBJ2-7, with 9 bases identical to TRBD2. The CDR3 here is CASSLNGGRASREQYF. The DNA for the CDR3 is TGTGCCAGCAGCTTAAACGGCGGGAGGGCCTCTCGGGAGCAGTACTTC.